This TCR beta chain was sequenced for a study of cytomegalovirus exposure and HLA in healthy donors. On this clone itself: No antigen is known for it.

V lost 0 bases to trimming and J lost 7 bases, with 11 bases between them. Germline values: CDR1 SGHRS, CDR2 YFSETQ. The length of the CDR3 is 15 residues. Vbeta (60) and Jbeta (13) primers were used in the PCR. Generated by immunoSEQ multiplex PCR, the TCRdb table keeps only in-frame clones and is missing some. The repertoire includes over 150,000 clones, roughly 76% of them detected once, and roughly 2% sits in the top ten. Study conclusions and caveats: Immune exposure information comprised only CMV serostatus.

The receptor was derived from a human donor in good health. The V and J genes are TRBV5-1 and TRBJ1-6; possible D gene TRBD1, 5 bases. The sequenced material came from PBMCs. The CDR3 protein is CASSLETGRNSPLHF. The CDR3 nucleotides are TGCGCCAGCAGCTTGGAAACAGGACGAAATTCACCCCTCCACTTT.